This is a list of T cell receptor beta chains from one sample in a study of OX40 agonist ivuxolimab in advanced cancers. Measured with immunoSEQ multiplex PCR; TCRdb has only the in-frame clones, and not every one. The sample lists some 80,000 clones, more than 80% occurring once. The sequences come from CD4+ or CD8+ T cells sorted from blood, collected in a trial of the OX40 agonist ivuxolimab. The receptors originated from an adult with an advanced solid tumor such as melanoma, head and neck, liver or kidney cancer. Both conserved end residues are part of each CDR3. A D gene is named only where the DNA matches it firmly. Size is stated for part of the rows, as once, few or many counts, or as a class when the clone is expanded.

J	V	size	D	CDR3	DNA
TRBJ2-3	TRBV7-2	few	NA	CASSSVRAVTDTQYF	TGTGCCAGCAGCAGCGTGAGGGCGGTCACAGATACGCAGTATTTT
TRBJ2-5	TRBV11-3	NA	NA	CASSLGTGAYQETQYF	TGTGCCAGCAGCCTCGGGACGGGCGCGTACCAAGAGACCCAGTACTTC
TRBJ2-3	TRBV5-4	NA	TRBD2	CASSLAGTSGSGTQYF	TGTGCCAGCAGCTTGGCAGGGACTAGCGGTTCTGGTACGCAGTATTTT
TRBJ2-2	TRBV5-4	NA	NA	CASSSGTLRTGELFF	TGTGCCAGCAGCTCCGGGACCCTCCGGACCGGGGAGCTGTTTTTT
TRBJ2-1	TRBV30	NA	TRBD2	CAWSVGAGGYNEQFF	TGTGCCTGGAGTGTAGGAGCGGGGGGGTACAATGAGCAGTTCTTC
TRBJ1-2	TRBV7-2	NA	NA	CASSLTVGLGPLDGGYTF	TGTGCCAGCAGCTTAACAGTGGGCTTAGGTCCGTTAGACGGTGGCTACACCTTC
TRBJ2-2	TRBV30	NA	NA	CAWSVTRETGELFF	TGTGCCTGGAGTGTAACCAGGGAAACCGGGGAGCTGTTTTTT
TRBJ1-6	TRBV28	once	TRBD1	CASSLSGQGSSPLHF	TGTGCCAGCAGTCTATCGGGACAGGGGTCTTCACCCCTCCACTTT
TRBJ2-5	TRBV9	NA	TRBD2	CASSRGELGETQYF	TGTGCCAGCAGTCGGGGGGAGTTGGGAGAGACCCAGTACTTC
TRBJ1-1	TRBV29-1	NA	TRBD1	CSVRLGGHSTEAFF	TGCAGCGTTAGGTTAGGGGGCCATAGCACTGAAGCTTTCTTT
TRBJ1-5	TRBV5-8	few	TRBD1	CASSSWDRGDQPQHF	TGTGCCAGCAGCTCATGGGACAGGGGCGATCAGCCCCAGCATTTT
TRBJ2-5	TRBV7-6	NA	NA	CASSWGAQETQYF	TGTGCCAGCAGCTGGGGGGCCCAAGAGACCCAGTACTTC
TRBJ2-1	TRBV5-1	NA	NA	CASSLAPSNDNEQFF	TGCGCCAGCAGCTTGGCCCCTAGCAATGACAATGAGCAGTTCTTC
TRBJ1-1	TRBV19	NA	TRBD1	CASSMRDRGAEAFF	TGTGCCAGTAGCATGCGGGACAGGGGCGCTGAAGCTTTCTTT
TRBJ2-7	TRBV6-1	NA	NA	CASSEYEQYF	TGTGCCAGCAGTGAGTACGAGCAGTACTTC
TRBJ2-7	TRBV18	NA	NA	CASSRDVSYEQYF	TGTGCCAGCTCTCGGGACGTTTCCTACGAGCAGTACTTC
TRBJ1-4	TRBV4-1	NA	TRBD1	CASSLQWGRGRTNEKLFF	TGCGCCAGCAGCCTACAATGGGGCAGGGGGCGTACTAATGAAAAACTGTTTTTT
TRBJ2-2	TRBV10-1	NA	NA	CASSESRANTGELFF	TGCGCCAGCAGTGAGTCCAGGGCGAACACCGGGGAGCTGTTTTTT
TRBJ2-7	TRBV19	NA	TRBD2	CASSIGLAVPEQYF	TGTGCCAGTAGTATCGGACTAGCGGTTCCCGAGCAGTACTTC
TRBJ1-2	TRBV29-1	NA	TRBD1	CSGGQGNGYTF	TGCAGCGGCGGACAGGGGAATGGCTACACCTTC
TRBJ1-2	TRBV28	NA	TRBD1	CASSSPGQGASYGYTF	TGTGCCAGCAGTTCGCCGGGACAGGGGGCCTCCTATGGCTACACCTTC
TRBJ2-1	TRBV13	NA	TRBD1	CASSPPRTGTNEQFF	TGTGCCAGCAGCCCCCCCCGGACAGGTACCAATGAGCAGTTCTTC
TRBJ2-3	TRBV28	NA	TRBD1	CATDDRGRTDTQYF	TGTGCCACCGATGACAGGGGGCGAACAGATACGCAGTATTTT
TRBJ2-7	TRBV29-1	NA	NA	CSVEFRTDEQYF	TGCAGCGTTGAATTCCGGACAGACGAGCAGTACTTC
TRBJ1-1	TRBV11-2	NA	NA	CASSLRVGGLGAMNTEAFF	TGTGCCAGCAGCTTAAGGGTAGGCGGTCTAGGGGCAATGAACACTGAAGCTTTCTTT
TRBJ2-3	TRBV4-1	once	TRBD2	CASSLSGRGTDTQYF	TGCGCCAGCAGTCTAAGCGGGAGGGGAACTGATACGCAGTATTTT
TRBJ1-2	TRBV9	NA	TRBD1	CTSSTRQGNTNGYTF	TGTACCAGCAGCACTCGACAGGGAAACACAAATGGCTACACCTTC
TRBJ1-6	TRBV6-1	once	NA	CASSESRFYNSPLHF	TGTGCCAGCAGTGAAAGCAGGTTCTATAATTCACCCCTCCACTTT